This TCR beta chain appears in the sequencing data of a study of patients and donors after allogeneic stem cell transplantation. From the RT-PCR reads, TCRdb called clonotypes with MiXCR, one entry per CDR3 protein. The repertoire holds about a million distinct CDR3 sequences, with about 20% as singletons. Ten or more counts support this clonotype. Germline CDR1 is LGHNA and CDR2 is YSLEER. This CDR3 has 15 amino acids. Between the trimmed V and J ends, which lost 0 bases and 0 bases, there was a span of 7 bases. This TCR came from a human donor who was either an allogeneic HSCT recipient or a stem cell or donor lymphocyte infusion donor (not recorded which). It is not recorded whose cells these are; they may come from a transplant donor. This chain uses TRBV4-3 with TRBJ2-3; D gene ambiguous. Input material: blood, either unsorted or a sorted T cell fraction (not recorded which). This CDR3 is CASSQDLGSTDTQYF. The DNA of the CDR3 is TGCGCCAGCAGCCAAGATCTAGGGAGCACAGATACGCAGTATTTT.